This T cell receptor (beta chain) was sequenced during a study of T cells and Merkel cell carcinoma outcomes (TCRdb year 2020). Background on the whole study: The tumor T-cell repertoire, together with T-cell density, was examined as a predictor of clinical outcome in patients with Merkel cell carcinoma.

The study at large found these results: Clinical outcomes in Merkel cell carcinoma patients were reported to be predicted by T-cell repertoire features combined with T-cell density.

The samples were taken from patients with Merkel cell carcinoma. Receptor libraries were prepared by the immunoSEQ multiplex PCR assay. Drawn from immuneACCESS, this table holds only the in-frame rearrangements with V and J called that TCRdb kept. Clones are partly lost; checked studies trace under half to an unresolved V gene and leave the rest unexplained. Across this sample there are around 6,400 clones, with over 60% seen only once. The ten top clones hold 11% to 15% of the sample. This clone was observed a single time. Its antigen specificity is not known. Nothing much larger sits one base from this clone, and base qualities are not available. Measured from the cysteine to the phenylalanine, the CDR3 is 15 residues long. CDR3 DNA is the only sequence kept; it has 45 bases, read in frame from the first base. From the germline V gene, CDR1 is MGHRA and CDR2 is YSYEKL. V has 5 bases trimmed and J has 5 bases trimmed; junction bases matching no gene number 9.

The V and J genes are TRBV4-1 and TRBJ2-3; a stretch of 8 junction bases matches TRBD1. The sample comprised tumor tissue from Merkel cell carcinoma. This clonotype originated in a human donor with Merkel cell carcinoma. Some clones in this sample may be carry-over from other donors' samples. The nucleotide sequence is TGCGCCAGCAGCTTACTTCCTACAGGGGGAGATACGCAGTATTTT. Translation gives CASSLLPTGGDTQYF.